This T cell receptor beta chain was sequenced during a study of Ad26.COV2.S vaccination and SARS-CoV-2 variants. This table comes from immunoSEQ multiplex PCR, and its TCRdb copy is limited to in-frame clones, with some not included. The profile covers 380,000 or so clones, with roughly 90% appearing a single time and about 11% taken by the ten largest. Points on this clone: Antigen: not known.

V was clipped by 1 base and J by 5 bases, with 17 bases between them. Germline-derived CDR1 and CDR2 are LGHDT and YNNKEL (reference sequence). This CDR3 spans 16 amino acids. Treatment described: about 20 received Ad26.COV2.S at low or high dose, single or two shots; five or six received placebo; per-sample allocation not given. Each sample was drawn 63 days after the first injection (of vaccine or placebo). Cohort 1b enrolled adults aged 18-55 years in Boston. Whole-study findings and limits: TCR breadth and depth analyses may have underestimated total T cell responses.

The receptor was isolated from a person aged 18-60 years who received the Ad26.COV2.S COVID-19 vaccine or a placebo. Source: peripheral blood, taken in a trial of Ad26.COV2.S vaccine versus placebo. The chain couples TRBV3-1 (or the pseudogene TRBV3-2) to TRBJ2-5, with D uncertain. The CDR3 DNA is TGTGCCAGCAGCCAAGGTCTTTCGCGGAGCCGGGAGACCCAGTACTTC. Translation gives CASSQGLSRSRETQYF.